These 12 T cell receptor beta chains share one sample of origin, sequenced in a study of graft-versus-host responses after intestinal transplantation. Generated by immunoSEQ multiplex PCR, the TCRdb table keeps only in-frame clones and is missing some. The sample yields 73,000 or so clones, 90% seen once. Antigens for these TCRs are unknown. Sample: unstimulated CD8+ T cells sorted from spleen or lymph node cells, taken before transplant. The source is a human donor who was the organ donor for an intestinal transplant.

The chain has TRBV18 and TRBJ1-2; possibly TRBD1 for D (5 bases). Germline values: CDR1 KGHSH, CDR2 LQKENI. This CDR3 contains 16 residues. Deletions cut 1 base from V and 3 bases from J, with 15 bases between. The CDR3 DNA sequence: TGTGCCAGCTCACCACGATCATCAGGGCCAGACTATGGCTACACCTTC. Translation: CASSPRSSGPDYGYTF.

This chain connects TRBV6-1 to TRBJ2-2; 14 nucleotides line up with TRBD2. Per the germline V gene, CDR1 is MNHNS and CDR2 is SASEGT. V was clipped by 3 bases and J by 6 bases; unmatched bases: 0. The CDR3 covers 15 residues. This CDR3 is CASSETSGGAGELFF. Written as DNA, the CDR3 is TGTGCCAGCAGTGAGACTAGCGGGGGGGCCGGGGAGCTGTTTTTT.

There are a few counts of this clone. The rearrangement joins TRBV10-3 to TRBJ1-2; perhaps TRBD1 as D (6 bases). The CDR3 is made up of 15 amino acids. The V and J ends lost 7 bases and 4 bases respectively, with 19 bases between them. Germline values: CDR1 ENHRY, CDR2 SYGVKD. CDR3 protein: CAITPVGAAPYGYTF. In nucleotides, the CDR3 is TGTGCCATCACTCCAGTGGGGGCGGCCCCCTATGGCTACACCTTC.

CDR3 in DNA: TGCGCCAGCAGACCTTCCCAGGGCACTGAGCAGTTCTTC. Encoded protein: CASRPSQGTEQFF. The J gene is TRBJ2-1, the V gene TRBV5-1; possible D gene TRBD1, 5 bases. CDR1 and CDR2 (germline): SGHRS, YFSETQ. V lost 5 bases and J 9 bases, leaving 15 bases between the germline ends. This CDR3 region has 13 residues.

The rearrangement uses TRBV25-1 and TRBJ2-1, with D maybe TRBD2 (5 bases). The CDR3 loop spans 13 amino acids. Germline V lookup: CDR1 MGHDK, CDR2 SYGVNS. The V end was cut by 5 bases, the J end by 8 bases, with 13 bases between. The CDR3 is CASSSPGWHEQFF. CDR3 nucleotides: TGTGCCAGCAGTTCGCCGGGGTGGCATGAGCAGTTCTTC. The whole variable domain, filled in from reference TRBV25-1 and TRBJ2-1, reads EADIYQTPRYLVIGTGKKITLECSQTMGHDKMYWYQQDPGMELHLIHYSYGVNSTEKGDLSSESTVSRIRTEHFPLTLESARPSHTSQYLCASSSPGWHEQFFGPGTRLTVL.

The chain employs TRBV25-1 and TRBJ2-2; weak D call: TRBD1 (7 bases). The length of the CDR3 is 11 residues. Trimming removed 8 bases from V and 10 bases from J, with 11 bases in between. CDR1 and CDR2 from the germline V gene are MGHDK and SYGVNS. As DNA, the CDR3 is TGTGCCAGCCAGGGGGGACTGGAGCTGTTTTTT. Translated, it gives CASQGGLELFF.

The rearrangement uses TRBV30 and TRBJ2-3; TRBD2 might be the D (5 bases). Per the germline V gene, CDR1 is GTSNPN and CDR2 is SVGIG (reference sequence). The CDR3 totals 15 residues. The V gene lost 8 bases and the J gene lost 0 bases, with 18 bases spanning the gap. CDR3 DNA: TGTGCCCAAAAAAGGACTTATCCTAGCACAGATACGCAGTATTTT. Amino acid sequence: CAQKRTYPSTDTQYF.

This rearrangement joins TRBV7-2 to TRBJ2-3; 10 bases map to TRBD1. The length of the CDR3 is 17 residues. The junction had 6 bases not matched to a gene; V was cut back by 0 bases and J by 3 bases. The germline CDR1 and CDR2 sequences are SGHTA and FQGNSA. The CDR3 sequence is CASSLAAWDRGTDTQYF. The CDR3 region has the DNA TGTGCCAGCAGCTTAGCAGCATGGGACAGGGGTACAGATACGCAGTATTTT.

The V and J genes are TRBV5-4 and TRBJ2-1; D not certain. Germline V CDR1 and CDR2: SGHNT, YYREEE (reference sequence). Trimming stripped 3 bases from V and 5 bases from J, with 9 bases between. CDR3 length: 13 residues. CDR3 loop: CASSYTNDNEQFF. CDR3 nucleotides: TGTGCCAGCAGCTACACTAACGACAATGAGCAGTTCTTC.

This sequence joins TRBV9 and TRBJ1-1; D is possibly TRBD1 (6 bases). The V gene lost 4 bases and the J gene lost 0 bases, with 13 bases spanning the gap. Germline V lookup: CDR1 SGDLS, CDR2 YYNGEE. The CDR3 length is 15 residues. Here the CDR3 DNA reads TGTGCCAGCAGCCCGTCCGGGACATTGAACACTGAAGCTTTCTTT. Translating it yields CASSPSGTLNTEAFF.

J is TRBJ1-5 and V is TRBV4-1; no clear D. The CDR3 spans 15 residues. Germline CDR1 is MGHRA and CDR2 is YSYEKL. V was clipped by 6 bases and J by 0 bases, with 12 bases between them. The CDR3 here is CASRTQLYSNQPQHF. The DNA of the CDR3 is TGCGCCAGCAGAACTCAACTTTATAGCAATCAGCCCCAGCATTTT.

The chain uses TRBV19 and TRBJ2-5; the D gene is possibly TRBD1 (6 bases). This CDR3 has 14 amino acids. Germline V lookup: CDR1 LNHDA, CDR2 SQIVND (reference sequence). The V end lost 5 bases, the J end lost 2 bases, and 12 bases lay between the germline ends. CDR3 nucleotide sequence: TGTGCCAGTAGTGTTTGGACAGATCAAGAGACCCAGTACTTC. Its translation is CASSVWTDQETQYF.